This T cell receptor (beta chain) comes out of a study of blood T cell repertoires in COVID-19. Study-wide background: Acute and convalescent COVID-19 samples came from the United States, Italy and Spain.

The Seattle site enrolled patients during active infection and followed them longitudinally. The repertoire was sequenced with immunoSEQ multiplex PCR; TCRdb's copy has only in-frame clones and lacks some. The table records roughly 190,000 clones, roughly 84% of them present only once. With V trimmed by 4 bases and J by 4 bases, 14 bases remained unmatched. Germline V CDR1 and CDR2: MGHRA, YSYEKL. The CDR3 contains 17 residues. This rearrangement joins TRBV4-1 to TRBJ1-2; TRBD1 matches at 8 bases. Sequencing was performed on peripheral blood. The TCR sequence derives from a woman aged 70-85 years with COVID-19, enrolled during active disease. CDR3 in DNA: TGCGCCAGCAGCCGGGTCGGGGGGACAGGCTCATTCTATGGCTACACCTTC. This gives the protein CASSRVGGTGSFYGYTF.